Below, 12 T cell receptor beta chains from the same sample are listed, as sequenced in a study of beta chain features in type 1 diabetes. Sequenced material consisted of expressed TCRB transcripts (all of the isolated RNA was reverse transcribed). Measured with immunoSEQ multiplex PCR; TCRdb has only the in-frame clones, and not every one. The sample contains around 450,000 clones, over 10% of which appear only once. The sample comprised naive CD4+ T cells from blood. The origin of the receptors is a woman aged 18-30 years in good health.

The chain links TRBV7-2 to TRBJ1-4; D is uncertain. V lost 5 bases, J lost 8 bases, and 18 bases lay in between. CDR1 and CDR2 from the germline V gene are SGHTA and FQGNSA. This CDR3 spans 15 amino acids. CDR3 in DNA: TGTGCCAGCAGCCGAGGGATACTTAGTGGGGAAAAACTGTTTTTT. This encodes CASSRGILSGEKLFF.

This clone has a handful of counts. The V gene is TRBV7-2, the J gene TRBJ2-2, with TRBD1 as a possible D gene (6 bases). Trimming left V 6 bases short and J 6 bases short, with 20 bases between. CDR1 and CDR2 (germline): SGHTA, FQGNSA. The CDR3 totals 16 residues. The CDR3 DNA is TGTGCCAGCAGATTAAGGGGGTCCGAGTTATCCGGGGAGCTGTTTTTT. Translating it yields CASRLRGSELSGELFF. The full variable domain, rest sourced from reference TRBV7-2 and TRBJ2-2, is GAGVSQSPSNKVTEKGKDVELRCDPISGHTALYWYRQSLGQGLEFLIYFQGNSAPDKSGLPSDRFSAERTGGSVSTLTIQRTQQEDSAVYLCASRLRGSELSGELFFGEGSRLTVL.

The chain recombines TRBV19 with TRBJ2-7, with 9 bases matching TRBD1. The CDR3 is 17 residues long. With V trimmed by 7 bases and J by 3 bases, 16 bases remained unmatched. From germline, CDR1 is LNHDA and CDR2 SQIVND (reference sequence). The CDR3 nucleotides are TGTGCCAGTACCGCAAAGGTTGGTCGGACAGGGGTCTACGAGCAGTACTTC. This sequence encodes CASTAKVGRTGVYEQYF. The full variable domain, its missing parts supplied by reference TRBV19 and TRBJ2-7, is DGGITQSPKYLFRKEGQNVTLSCEQNLNHDAMYWYRQDPGQGLRLIYYSQIVNDFQKGDIAEGYSVSREKKESFPLTVTSAQKNPTAFYLCASTAKVGRTGVYEQYFGPGTRLTVT.

This rearrangement joins TRBV29-1 to TRBJ2-7; 10 bases line up with TRBD1. From germline, CDR1 is SQVTM and CDR2 ANQGSEA. The CDR3 length is 13 residues. J gave up 9 bases and V 5 bases, and 10 bases lay outside the gene matches. CDR3 coding DNA: TGCAGCGTTAGGTGGGACAGGGGCCCGCTGCAGTACTTC. It codes for CSVRWDRGPLQYF.

This clone was detected a few times. J is TRBJ2-1 and V is TRBV9; the D gene is possibly TRBD2 (5 bases). Germline V gene lookup returns CDR1 SGDLS and CDR2 YYNGEE. The CDR3 loop spans 14 amino acids. Trimming pared 1 base from V and 4 bases from J, leaving 9 bases between. CDR3 sequence (DNA): TGTGCCAGCAGCGTAAGCGGCCCTTACAATGAGCAGTTCTTC. This encodes CASSVSGPYNEQFF.

V usage is TRBV7-9 and J usage is TRBJ2-3, with D possibly matching TRBD2 (5 bases). Trimming removed 4 bases at V and 3 bases at J, with 17 bases between. CDR1 SEHNR and CDR2 FQNEAQ come from the germline V gene (reference sequence). This CDR3 comprises 16 residues. The CDR3 spells CASSSNLGRGTDTQYF. The CDR3 DNA sequence: TGTGCCAGCAGCTCAAATCTAGGACGCGGGACAGATACGCAGTATTTT.

This clone appeared a few times. V usage is TRBV2 and J usage is TRBJ2-7; D unresolved. CDR1 is SNHLY and CDR2 is FYNNEI in the germline V gene. The CDR3 has 13 residues. Trimming took off 8 bases at V and 7 bases at J, with 18 bases between the two ends. CDR3 region: CASDRPPTWEQYF. The CDR3, as DNA: TGTGCCAGCGATAGGCCCCCAACGTGGGAGCAGTACTTC. The full variable domain, with the rest looked up from reference TRBV2 and TRBJ2-7, is EPEVTQTPSHQVTQMGQEVILRCVPISNHLYFYWYRQILGQKVEFLVSFYNNEISEKSEIFDDQFSVERPDGSNFTLKIRSTKLEDSAMYFCASDRPPTWEQYFGPGTRLTVT.

This clone has a handful of counts. The V call is TRBV5-1, the J call TRBJ2-5; 9 bases agree with TRBD2. The CDR3 covers 15 residues. V lost 3 bases and J lost 2; bases outside the gene matches: 5. CDR1 is SGHRS and CDR2 is YFSETQ in the germline V gene. The CDR3 DNA follows: TGCGCCAGCAGCTATAGCGGGGGTGAGCAAGAGACCCAGTACTTC. It translates to CASSYSGGEQETQYF.

J is TRBJ1-4 and V is TRBV4-3; 8 bases line up with TRBD1. The CDR3 is 17 amino acids. The V gene end was trimmed by 0 bases and the J gene end by 8 bases; junction bases not matched to a gene: 11. Germline lookup yields CDR1 LGHNA and CDR2 YSLEER. The CDR3 coding sequence is TGCGCCAGCAGCCAAGACCAGCTACAGGGGGAGCGGGAAAAACTGTTTTTT. It codes for CASSQDQLQGEREKLFF.

V usage is TRBV19 and J usage is TRBJ2-5, with 7 bases fitting TRBD1. CDR1 is LNHDA, CDR2 SQIVND, per germline (reference sequence). The CDR3 has 15 residues. Trimming removed 3 bases from V and 5 bases from J; junction bases left unmatched: 9. Written as DNA, the CDR3 is TGTGCCAGTAGTATTTACGCAGGGGGATGGGAGACCCAGTACTTC. It yields the protein CASSIYAGGWETQYF.

The rearrangement links TRBV4-2 to TRBJ1-6, with a possible D match to TRBD1 (5 bases). V was trimmed by 0 bases and J by 6 bases, leaving 12 bases between them. The CDR3 length is 16 residues. Germline CDR1 LGHNA, CDR2 YNFKEQ. CDR3 DNA: TGTGCCAGCAGCCAAGATCGAATAAGGGGTAATTCACCCCTCCACTTT. Encoded protein: CASSQDRIRGNSPLHF.

This clone has only a few counts. The chain links TRBV4-1 to TRBJ2-5; no clear D gene. The V gene's germline CDR1 is MGHRA and CDR2 YSYEKL. The CDR3 length is 12 residues. Trimming removed 3 bases from V and 7 bases from J, with 9 bases in between. CDR3 sequence (DNA): TGCGCCAGCAGCCACCCGGGTGGGACCCAGTACTTC. Encoded protein: CASSHPGGTQYF.